This TCR beta chain appears in the sequencing data of a study of CD8 T cells in ankylosing spondylitis (dated by TCRdb to the late 2010s). Broadly, across the study: To find TCR variants linked to disease, the study profiled T cell receptor beta repertoires in ankylosing spondylitis patients and healthy donors. Peripheral blood was sampled, and synovial fluid was also collected from ankylosing spondylitis patients. The full study cohort was made up of roughly 25 ankylosing spondylitis patients and 108 healthy donors.

What the authors observed across the whole study: The disease-linked clones were reported to be significantly enriched in matched synovial fluid samples from ankylosing spondylitis patients. A TCR beta motif made up of seven or eight highly homologous amino acid variants appeared to be characteristic of blood from ankylosing spondylitis patients. Some motif variants were previously reported in synovial fluid and blood of reactive arthritis patients, suggesting common disease-initiation mechanisms. The disease-linked clones had a CD8+ phenotype and were found at relatively low frequencies in peripheral blood.

In its sample, this clonotype was seen many times. Its specific antigen is unknown. The sample holds no much larger clone one base away, and base qualities are not on file. V has 2 bases trimmed and J has 3 bases trimmed; junction bases matching no gene number 5. CDR1 and CDR2 are drawn from the germline V gene: MNHNS, SASEGT. Its CDR3 holds 16 amino acids, cysteine through phenylalanine. Of all the DNA, just the CDR3 is kept, 48 bases in frame from base 1. Sequencing was carried out with an Illumina HiSeq 2500. Quantitative 5'-RACE with molecular barcodes was used to prepare TCR beta libraries. The authors processed their data as follows. A new computational method based on a probabilistic model of VDJ rearrangement was used to identify disease-linked TCR variants. The public reads were quality trimmed at Q25 with fastp and then assembled into clones with MiXCR by TCRdb, keeping productive beta chains. Under each unique CDR3 protein, matching rows form one entry showing the most common genes and DNA. The V and J calls and clone size come from TCRdb's table, not from the authors' own analysis. In all, the sample holds more than 150,000 distinct CDR3 sequences, and roughly 18% of those were seen once. The ten largest clones add up to roughly 4.5% of the sample.

Sequencing used blood, either unsorted or a sorted T cell fraction (not recorded which). The receptor's source is a male donor between 10 and 30 years old with ankylosing spondylitis or in good health (not recorded which). Donor details come from another sample of the same person, matched by shared clones. The rearranged chain carries TRBV6-1 and TRBJ2-1; TRBD2 agrees with 9 junctional bases. In nucleotides, the sequence is TGTGCCAGCAGTGAAATGCGACTAGCGGACTACAATGAGCAGTTCTTC. Translated, this gives CASSEMRLADYNEQFF.